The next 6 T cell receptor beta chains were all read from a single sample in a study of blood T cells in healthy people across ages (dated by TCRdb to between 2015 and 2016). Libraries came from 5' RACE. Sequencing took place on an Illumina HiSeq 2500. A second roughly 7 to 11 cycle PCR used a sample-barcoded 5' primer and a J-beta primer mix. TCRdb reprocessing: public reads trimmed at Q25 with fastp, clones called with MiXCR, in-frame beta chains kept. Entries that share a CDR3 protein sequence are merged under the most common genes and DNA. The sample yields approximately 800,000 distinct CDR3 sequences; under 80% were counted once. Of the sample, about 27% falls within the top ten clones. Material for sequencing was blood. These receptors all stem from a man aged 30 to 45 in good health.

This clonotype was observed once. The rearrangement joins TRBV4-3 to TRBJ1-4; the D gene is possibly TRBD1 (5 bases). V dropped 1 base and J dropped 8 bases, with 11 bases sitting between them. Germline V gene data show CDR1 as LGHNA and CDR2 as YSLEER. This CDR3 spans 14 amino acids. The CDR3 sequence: CASSQAPWGEKLFF. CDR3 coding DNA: TGCGCCAGCAGCCAAGCCCCCTGGGGGGAAAAACTGTTTTTT.

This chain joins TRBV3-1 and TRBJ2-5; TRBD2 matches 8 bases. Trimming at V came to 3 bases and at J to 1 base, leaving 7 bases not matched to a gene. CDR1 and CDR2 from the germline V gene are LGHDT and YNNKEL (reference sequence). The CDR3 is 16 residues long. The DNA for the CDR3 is TGTGCCAGCAGCCACCCGATCCGGGGGGGCCAAGAGACCCAGTACTTC. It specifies CASSHPIRGGQETQYF.

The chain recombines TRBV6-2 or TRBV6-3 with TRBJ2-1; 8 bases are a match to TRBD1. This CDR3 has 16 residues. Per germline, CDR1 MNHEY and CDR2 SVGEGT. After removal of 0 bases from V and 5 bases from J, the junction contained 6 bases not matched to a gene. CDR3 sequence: CASSYSIYRGDNEQFF. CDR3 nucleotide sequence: TGTGCCAGCAGTTACTCGATTTACAGGGGGGACAATGAGCAGTTCTTC.

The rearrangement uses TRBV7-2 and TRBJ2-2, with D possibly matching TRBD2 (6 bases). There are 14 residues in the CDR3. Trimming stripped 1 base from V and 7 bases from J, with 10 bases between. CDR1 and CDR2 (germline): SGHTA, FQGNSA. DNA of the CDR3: TGTGCCAGCAGCTTAGGGTTCGGGGGCGGGGAGCTGTTTTTT. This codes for CASSLGFGGGELFF.

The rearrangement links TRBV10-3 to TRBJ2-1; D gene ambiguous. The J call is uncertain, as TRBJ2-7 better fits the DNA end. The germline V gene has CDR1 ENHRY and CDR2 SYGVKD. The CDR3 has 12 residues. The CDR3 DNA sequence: TGTGCCATCAGTGAGTCGCTCTGCGAGCAGTACTTC. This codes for CAISESLCEQYF.

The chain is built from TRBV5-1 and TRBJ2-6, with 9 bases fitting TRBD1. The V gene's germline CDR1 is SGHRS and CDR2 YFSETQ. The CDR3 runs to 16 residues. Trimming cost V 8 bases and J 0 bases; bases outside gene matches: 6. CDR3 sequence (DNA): TGCGCCAGTAGGACAGGGGACACCTCTGGGGCCAACGTCCTGACTTTC. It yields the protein CASRTGDTSGANVLTF.